The 25 T cell receptor beta chains below were found in one sample sequenced in a study of T cells in Graves' hyperthyroidism and ophthalmopathy. Amplification yielded TCR beta CDR3 regions, with RNA transcripts as the source. RT-PCR in the first round (using the HTBI primer set) targeted the TCR CDR3. MiXCR, run by TCRdb on the multiplex PCR reads, gives a single entry per CDR3 protein. The profile shows approximately 210,000 distinct CDR3 sequences, over 15% of them singletons. The material sequenced was blood. The receptors here all came from a man aged 45 to 65 with Graves' hyperthyroidism.

The chain links TRBV7-2 to TRBJ2-3, with 11 bases lining up with TRBD2. V shed 3 bases and J 5 bases; nucleotides not matched to a gene: 4. This CDR3 has 15 residues. Germline V gene sequence: CDR1 SGHTA, CDR2 FQGNSA. In nucleotides, the CDR3 is TGTGCCAGCAGCTTTCGACTAGCGGGGAGAGATACGCAGTATTTT. Amino acid sequence: CASSFRLAGRDTQYF.

Points on this clonotype: Being one base from a much bigger clone, this may be a read error. DNA of the CDR3: TGTGCCAGCAGTTTCCAAGGGGCCGGACCCCGCGCTGGGGGGCAGTTCTTC. Translation: CASSFQGAGPRAGGQFF. This chain joins TRBV28 and TRBJ2-1; the D gene could be TRBD1 or TRBD2 (5 bases each). This CDR3 spans 17 amino acids. V lost 3 bases to trimming and J lost 12 bases, with 27 bases between them. Germline V gives CDR1 MDHEN, CDR2 SYDVKM.

This clonotype has at least ten counts. The chain carries TRBV7-9 and TRBJ2-2, with unresolved D. The CDR3 runs 13 residues. Germline lookup yields CDR1 SEHNR and CDR2 FQNEAQ (reference sequence). Trimming stripped 7 bases from V and 2 bases from J, with 8 bases between. The DNA of the CDR3 is TGTGCCAGCACCGACTCCAACACCGGGGAGCTGTTTTTT. Translation: CASTDSNTGELFF.

The chain carries TRBV6-1 and TRBJ2-1; 8 nucleotides align to TRBD2. The CDR3 is 13 residues long. Germline-derived CDR1 and CDR2 are MNHNS and SASEGT. Losses at the gene ends were 10 bases for V and 8 bases for J; bases not matched to a gene: 10. Written as DNA, the CDR3 is TGTGCCACCCCGGGACTAGAGGACGATGAGCAGTTCTTC. Translated, it gives CATPGLEDDEQFF.

The V and J genes are TRBV5-1 and TRBJ1-2; 7 nucleotides align to TRBD1. Germline V gene data show CDR1 as SGHRS and CDR2 as YFSETQ. CDR3 length: 16 residues. Trimming cost V 0 bases and J 2 bases; bases outside gene matches: 7. This chain's CDR3 is CASSLAGTATNYGYTF. The CDR3 DNA reads TGCGCCAGCAGCTTGGCGGGGACAGCTACAAACTATGGCTACACCTTC.

The sample holds a few counts of this clonotype. J is TRBJ1-6 and V is TRBV20-1, with 9 bases lining up with TRBD1. V lost 6 bases, J lost 8 bases, and 8 bases stayed unmatched. This CDR3 is built from 14 residues. CDR1 and CDR2 (germline): DFQATT, SNEGSKA (reference sequence). This CDR3 reads CSASAQGAYSPLHF. The CDR3 DNA is TGCAGTGCGAGTGCACAGGGGGCTTATTCACCCCTCCACTTT.

The rearrangement uses TRBV4-3 and TRBJ2-7; 12 bases fit TRBD2. CDR3 size: 16 residues. The germline V gene encodes CDR1 LGHNA and CDR2 YSLEER. The V segment lost 0 bases and the J segment 4 bases; nucleotides outside the gene matches: 4. The CDR3: CASSQEETSGSYEQYF. The DNA of the CDR3 is TGCGCCAGCAGCCAAGAGGAGACTAGCGGGAGTTACGAGCAGTACTTC.

This chain links TRBV7-2 with TRBJ2-2; D might be TRBD2 (5 bases). Per germline, CDR1 SGHTA and CDR2 FQGNSA. This CDR3 is 14 amino acids long. V shed 2 bases and J shed 4 bases, with 8 bases lying between them. DNA for the CDR3: TGTGCCAGCAGCTTAATCGGGGTCACCGGGGAGCTGTTTTTT. Amino acid sequence: CASSLIGVTGELFF.

This clonotype was found many times. The chain joins TRBV7-4 to TRBJ2-7; D is undetermined. Trimming took off 2 bases at V and 6 bases at J, with 5 bases between the two ends. The CDR3 sequence is 11 residues long. Looked up from germline, CDR1 is SGHVT and CDR2 is SQSDAQ. CDR3 amino acids: CASSLRSEQYF. CDR3 nucleotides: TGTGCCAGCAGCTTAAGGAGCGAGCAGTACTTC.

This clonotype was counted ten times or more. The V gene is TRBV18, the J gene TRBJ2-4; D gene uncertain. The CDR3 covers 13 residues. Germline CDR1 and CDR2: KGHSH and LQKENI. Trimming removed 2 bases from V and 4 bases from J, with 6 bases in between. CDR3: CASSPVGKNIQYF. The CDR3 DNA sequence: TGTGCCAGCTCACCAGTAGGGAAAAACATTCAGTACTTC. Based on the CDR3 plus reference TRBV18 and TRBJ2-4, the full variable domain is NAGVMQNPRHLVRRRGQEARLRCSPMKGHSHVYWYRQLPEEGLKFMVYLQKENIIDESGMPKERFSAEFPKEGPSILRIQQVVRGDSAAYFCASSPVGKNIQYFGAGTRLSVL.

At least ten counts were recorded for this clonotype. The chain joins TRBV28 to TRBJ2-7; D is ambiguous. Trimming cost V 5 bases and J 3 bases, with 17 bases left between them. CDR1 and CDR2 (germline): MDHEN, SYDVKM. The CDR3 has 15 residues. CDR3 in amino acids: CASSTDLSAGYEQYF. DNA of the CDR3: TGTGCCAGCAGTACGGACCTATCCGCCGGCTACGAGCAGTACTTC.

This clonotype was counted only a few times. V usage is TRBV3-1 and J usage is TRBJ2-2; D remains ambiguous. This CDR3 spans 16 amino acids. Germline V gene lookup returns CDR1 LGHDT and CDR2 YNNKEL (reference sequence). The ends were cut back, 0 bases at V and 1 base at J, with 9 bases in the middle. The CDR3 sequence: CASSQDKGMNTGELFF. CDR3 nucleotide sequence: TGTGCCAGCAGCCAAGACAAGGGAATGAACACCGGGGAGCTGTTTTTT.

J is TRBJ1-5 and V is TRBV20-1, with D tentatively TRBD1 (5 bases). V lost 5 bases, J lost 7 bases, and 12 bases lay in between. Per the germline V gene, CDR1 is DFQATT and CDR2 is SNEGSKA (reference sequence). This CDR3 has 12 residues. This CDR3 is CSAYRIGQPQHF. The CDR3 region has the DNA TGCAGTGCTTACAGGATAGGACAGCCCCAGCATTTT.

Regarding this clonotype: One base away lies a much larger clone, so this may be a sequencing read error. The chain recombines TRBV6-9 with TRBJ2-7; D remains unclear. This CDR3 has 13 residues. The germline CDR1 and CDR2 sequences are MNHGY and SVAAGI. The CDR3 DNA sequence: TGTGTCAGCAGTGATTCGGACCACTACGAGCAGTACTTC. Protein sequence: CVSSDSDHYEQYF.

V gene TRBV2 combines with J gene TRBJ2-1, with a possible D match to TRBD2 (6 bases). V lost 10 bases, J lost 2 bases, and 12 bases lay in between. Germline-derived CDR1 and CDR2 are SNHLY and FYNNEI. The CDR3 runs to 13 residues. The CDR3 here is CATDSGTYNEQFF. CDR3 in DNA: TGTGCCACAGATAGCGGAACCTACAATGAGCAGTTCTTC.

This clonotype was seen only once. This rearrangement joins TRBV11-2 to TRBJ2-1; 7 bases align to TRBD2. Per germline, CDR1 SGHAT and CDR2 FQNNGV. Trimming cost V 5 bases and J 0 bases; bases outside gene matches: 4. CDR3 length: 15 residues. The CDR3 coding sequence is TGTGCCAGCAGCAATCCTAGCGGCTCCTACAATGAGCAGTTCTTC. Amino acid sequence: CASSNPSGSYNEQFF.

Only one count was recorded for this clonotype. V and J are TRBV7-9 and TRBJ2-3; weak D call: TRBD2 (6 bases). Trimming removed 8 bases at V and 9 bases at J, with 18 bases between. Germline CDR1 and CDR2: SEHNR and FQNEAQ (reference sequence). The CDR3 has 13 residues. The CDR3 bases are TGTGCCAGCGGACTATCTACACACGGCACGCAGTATTTT. Translating gives CASGLSTHGTQYF.

This clonotype has just a few counts. CDR3 sequence (DNA): TGTGCCATCAGTGAGTCTGGGAGGAACTACGAGCAGTACTTC. It is translated as CAISESGRNYEQYF. V usage is TRBV10-3 and J usage is TRBJ2-7; the D gene is possibly TRBD2 (6 bases). The V end lost 0 bases, the J end lost 3 bases, and 9 bases lay between the germline ends. This CDR3 is 14 amino acids long. CDR1 is ENHRY and CDR2 is SYGVKD in the germline V gene.

The table lists this clonotype with many counts. V usage is TRBV9 and J usage is TRBJ2-7; unclear D gene. Trimming took 0 bases from V and 3 from J, leaving 13 bases between them. This CDR3 spans 15 amino acids. From germline, CDR1 is SGDLS and CDR2 YYNGEE. The DNA of the CDR3 is TGTGCCAGCAGCGTAGGACCCCTTGGGAACTACGAGCAGTACTTC. This encodes CASSVGPLGNYEQYF.

This clonotype was counted only a few times. One end of the junction is discordant with germline, which a read error may explain. This sequence joins TRBV7-2 and TRBJ2-7, with D possibly TRBD1 on 7 matching bases. Per germline, CDR1 SGHTA and CDR2 FQGNSA. CDR3 size: 14 residues. The CDR3 nucleotides read TGTGCCGGCAGCTCCCGGGGGACAGCCTACGAGCAGTACTTC. Amino acid sequence: CAGSSRGTAYEQYF.

This clonotype was detected ten times or more. The CDR3 loop reads CASSNNQGQGPQHF. The CDR3 coding sequence is TGTGCCAGCAGCAACAACCAGGGCCAGGGGCCCCAGCATTTT. The gene calls are TRBV11-2 and TRBJ1-5; the D gene is possibly TRBD1 (5 bases). Trimming took off 5 bases at V and 9 bases at J, with 17 bases between the two ends. The CDR3 has 14 amino acids. In germline, CDR1 is SGHAT, CDR2 FQNNGV.

Ten or more counts support this clonotype. The V gene is TRBV5-1, the J gene TRBJ1-1, with 7 bases lining up with TRBD1. The CDR3 sequence is 14 residues long. The ends lost 4 bases at V and 4 bases at J; junction bases unmatched: 7. Germline lookup yields CDR1 SGHRS and CDR2 YFSETQ. The CDR3 reads CASSLKTGSTEAFF. The CDR3 coding sequence is TGCGCCAGCAGCCTCAAGACAGGGTCCACTGAAGCTTTCTTT.

This clonotype was seen repeatedly, ten times or more. The chain couples TRBV20-1 to TRBJ2-2; the D gene is possibly TRBD2 (6 bases). The germline gives CDR1 DFQATT, CDR2 SNEGSKA (reference sequence). Trimming took 7 bases from V and 6 from J, leaving 15 bases between them. CDR3 length: 13 residues. The CDR3 DNA follows: TGCAGTGTTGCGGGGTATCAGGCCGGGGAGCTGTTTTTT. Translating it yields CSVAGYQAGELFF.

This clonotype turned up a few times. The V call is TRBV6-2 or TRBV6-3, the J call TRBJ1-5; 9 nucleotides match TRBD1. The germline V gene encodes CDR1 MNHEY and CDR2 SVGEGT. V lost 6 bases to trimming and J lost 7 bases; unmatched junction nucleotides: 10. The length of the CDR3 is 15 residues. The CDR3 spells CASRYRDREIQPQHF. CDR3 DNA sequence: TGTGCCAGCAGATATCGGGACAGGGAGATCCAGCCCCAGCATTTT.

V is TRBV4-1 and J is TRBJ1-1; D may be TRBD1 (5 bases). Per the germline V gene, CDR1 is MGHRA and CDR2 is YSYEKL. The CDR3 covers 14 residues. Trimming took off 1 base at V and 8 bases at J, with 14 bases between the two ends. CDR3: CASSQVGGKAEAFF. The CDR3 DNA reads TGCGCCAGCAGCCAAGTTGGGGGAAAGGCGGAAGCTTTCTTT.